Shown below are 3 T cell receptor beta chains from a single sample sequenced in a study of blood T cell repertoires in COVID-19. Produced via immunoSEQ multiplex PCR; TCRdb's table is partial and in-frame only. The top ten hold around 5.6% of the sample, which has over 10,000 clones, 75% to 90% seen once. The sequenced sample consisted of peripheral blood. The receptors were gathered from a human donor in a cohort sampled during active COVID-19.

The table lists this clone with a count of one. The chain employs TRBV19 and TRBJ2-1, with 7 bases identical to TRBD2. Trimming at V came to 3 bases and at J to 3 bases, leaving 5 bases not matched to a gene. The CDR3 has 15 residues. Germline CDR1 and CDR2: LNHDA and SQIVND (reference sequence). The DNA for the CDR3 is TGTGCCAGTAGTATTCAACTAGCGAGCTACAATGAGCAGTTCTTC. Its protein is CASSIQLASYNEQFF.

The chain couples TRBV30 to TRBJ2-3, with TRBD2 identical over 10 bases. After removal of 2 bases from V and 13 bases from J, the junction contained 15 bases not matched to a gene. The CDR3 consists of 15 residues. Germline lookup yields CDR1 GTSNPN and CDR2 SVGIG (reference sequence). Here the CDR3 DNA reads TGTGCCTGGAGTTCGCTTCGGGCTAGCGGGGGCGGAAAGTATTTT. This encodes CAWSSLRASGGGKYF.

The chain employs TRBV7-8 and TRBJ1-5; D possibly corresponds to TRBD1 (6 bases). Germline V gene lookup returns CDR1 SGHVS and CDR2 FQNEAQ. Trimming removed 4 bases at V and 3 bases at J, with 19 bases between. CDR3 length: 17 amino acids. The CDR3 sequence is CASSSRQARWDNQPQHF. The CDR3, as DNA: TGTGCCAGCAGCTCTAGACAGGCTCGATGGGACAATCAGCCCCAGCATTTT.